One sample yielded the 30 T cell receptor beta chains listed below, sequenced in a study of identical twins. TCRdb recomputed calls from the 5' RACE reads with MiXCR, one row per CDR3 protein. The sample holds about 490,000 distinct CDR3 sequences; about 15% are singletons and the top ten take nearly 0.45%. The sample was also reused in another study, on yellow fever vaccine responses in identical twins.

The sequenced sample consisted of CD4+ T cells sorted from blood. These receptors were taken from a woman in her late teens or twenties in good health.

This clonotype appeared a single time. The V call is TRBV5-1, the J call TRBJ2-5; 10 nucleotides line up with TRBD2. V dropped 4 bases and J dropped 2; count of bases not matched to a gene: 8. Germline lookup yields CDR1 SGHRS and CDR2 YFSETQ. The CDR3 consists of 16 residues. CDR3 amino acids: CASSKNSGGFQETQYF. The DNA for the CDR3 is TGCGCCAGCAGCAAAAATAGCGGGGGGTTTCAAGAGACCCAGTACTTC.

The chain couples TRBV10-3 to TRBJ2-5; the D gene is possibly TRBD1 (6 bases). The CDR3 runs 14 residues. V lost 5 bases and J 0 bases, leaving 10 bases between the germline ends. Germline V lookup: CDR1 ENHRY, CDR2 SYGVKD. The CDR3 DNA reads TGTGCCATCAGTCTCCGGGACAACCAAGAGACCCAGTACTTC. This encodes CAISLRDNQETQYF.

This clonotype occurred a few times. This chain connects TRBV5-5 to TRBJ2-2; D is unresolved. This CDR3 contains 13 residues. The germline V gene has CDR1 SGHKS and CDR2 YYEKEE (reference sequence). The V end was cut by 4 bases, the J end by 6 bases, with 10 bases between. The DNA for the CDR3 is TGTGCCAGCAGCCTGTACAGTGCCGGGGAGCTGTTTTTT. Translation gives CASSLYSAGELFF.

This chain uses TRBV15 with TRBJ2-1; D is possibly TRBD1 or TRBD2 (5 bases each). The germline V gene has CDR1 LNHNV and CDR2 YYDKDF (reference sequence). CDR3 length equals 16 residues. Trimming stripped 6 bases from V and 5 bases from J, with 20 bases between. CDR3 amino acids: CATSRTSGSKDNEQFF. CDR3 in DNA: TGTGCCACCAGTCGCACTTCAGGGAGTAAGGACAATGAGCAGTTCTTC.

This clonotype was detected a few times. The V call is TRBV2, the J call TRBJ2-7; D gene ambiguous. The CDR3 loop spans 13 amino acids. The germline V gene encodes CDR1 SNHLY and CDR2 FYNNEI. The V and J ends lost 8 bases and 6 bases respectively, with 17 bases between them. The CDR3 loop is CASGSFSALEQYF. CDR3 bases: TGTGCCAGCGGATCCTTCTCGGCTCTCGAGCAGTACTTC.

The V and J genes are TRBV20-1 and TRBJ1-1; perhaps TRBD1 as D (6 bases). The germline V gene has CDR1 DFQATT and CDR2 SNEGSKA (reference sequence). The CDR3 loop spans 13 amino acids. Deletions cut 7 bases from V and 4 bases from J, with 16 bases between. The CDR3 DNA reads as TGCAGTGGCACACAGGGCCTCCCCACTGAAGCTTTCTTT. This encodes CSGTQGLPTEAFF.

This chain uses TRBV28 with TRBJ2-7; 8 bases agree with TRBD2. Unmatched junction bases numbered 4, after V lost 3 bases and J lost 6 bases. The CDR3 totals 13 residues. Germline V gene lookup returns CDR1 MDHEN and CDR2 SYDVKM. CDR3 bases: TGTGCCAGCAGTTTGTCGGGGGGGTTCGAGCAGTACTTC. This encodes CASSLSGGFEQYF.

In this sample, this clonotype turned up a few times. The rearrangement links TRBV20-1 to TRBJ2-3; D uncertain. V was shortened by 4 bases and J by 4 bases, with 18 bases between the two germline ends. The CDR3 has 15 amino acids. In germline, CDR1 is DFQATT, CDR2 SNEGSKA (reference sequence). Written as DNA, the CDR3 is TGCAGTGCTACTAGGAACGTAGATTCTGCAGATACGCAGTATTTT. This translates into CSATRNVDSADTQYF.

This clonotype has a handful of counts. The chain couples TRBV20-1 to TRBJ2-1; a weak D match, TRBD1 (7 bases). CDR3 length: 14 amino acids. Germline assignment: CDR1 DFQATT and CDR2 SNEGSKA (reference sequence). The ends were cut back, 2 bases at V and 9 bases at J, with 17 bases in the middle. The CDR3 spells CSARTWQGGAEQFF. The CDR3 DNA reads as TGCAGTGCTAGAACTTGGCAGGGGGGCGCTGAGCAGTTCTTC.

CDR3 region: CASSLVGPYEQYF. CDR3 nucleotide sequence: TGTGCCAGCAGCTTAGTAGGTCCCTACGAGCAGTACTTC. The chain couples TRBV5-5 to TRBJ2-7; no reliable D call. Trimming took off 2 bases at V and 2 bases at J, with 8 bases between the two ends. The germline gives CDR1 SGHKS, CDR2 YYEKEE (reference sequence). The CDR3 consists of 13 residues.

This clonotype has a handful of counts. The V gene is TRBV2, the J gene TRBJ2-2; TRBD2 matches 8 bases. The CDR3 consists of 15 residues. CDR1 is SNHLY and CDR2 is FYNNEI in the germline V gene. V was pared by 7 bases and J by 6 bases, with 10 bases of the junction left unmatched. The CDR3 DNA follows: TGTGCCAGCACCGGGACTAGTGGACCCGCCGGGGAGCTGTTTTTT. As protein: CASTGTSGPAGELFF.

This clonotype was found a few times. The V call is TRBV12-3 or TRBV12-4, the J call TRBJ1-5, with D possibly matching TRBD1 (6 bases). The CDR3 contains 14 residues. V gave up 6 bases and J gave up 3 bases, with 12 bases separating them. This CDR3 is CASSRRDNNQPQHF. In nucleotides, the CDR3 is TGTGCCAGCAGCCGCCGGGACAACAATCAGCCCCAGCATTTT.

Only a few counts were recorded for this clonotype. The chain joins TRBV5-1 to TRBJ1-4; 8 bases are a match to TRBD1. V shed 3 bases and J 4 bases; nucleotides not matched to a gene: 5. The CDR3 spans 15 residues. Germline CDR1 SGHRS, CDR2 YFSETQ. The CDR3 loop is CASSWTGMGNEKLFF. In DNA form, the CDR3 reads TGCGCCAGCAGCTGGACAGGGATGGGTAATGAAAAACTGTTTTTT.

This clonotype showed up just a few times. The chain recombines TRBV12-3 or TRBV12-4 with TRBJ1-4; tentatively, D is TRBD1 (5 bases). The CDR3 loop spans 13 amino acids. Trimming cost V 6 bases and J 5 bases, with 10 bases left between them. The chain's CDR3 is CASRPQGNEKLFF. The CDR3 DNA reads as TGTGCCAGCAGGCCCCAGGGAAATGAAAAACTGTTTTTT.

The chain uses TRBV9 and TRBJ2-1; TRBD2 aligns across 7 bases. The CDR3 totals 14 residues. The germline V gene has CDR1 SGDLS and CDR2 YYNGEE. V lost 5 bases, J lost 9 bases, and 11 bases stayed unmatched. CDR3 loop: CASREGLAVSEQFF. CDR3 sequence (DNA): TGTGCCAGCAGGGAGGGGCTAGCGGTCAGTGAGCAGTTCTTC.

This clonotype was counted a few times. The chain has TRBV20-1 and TRBJ1-2; 7 bases are a match to TRBD1. The CDR3 contains 14 residues. Germline CDR1 reads DFQATT; CDR2 reads SNEGSKA (reference sequence). V gave up 2 bases and J gave up 2 bases; unmatched junction bases: 5. The chain's CDR3 is CSARTAGGNYGYTF. The CDR3 region has the DNA TGCAGTGCTAGAACAGCAGGGGGGAACTATGGCTACACCTTC.

This clonotype came up a few times. The chain couples TRBV2 to TRBJ2-7; the match to TRBD2 covers 13 bases. The CDR3 extends over 15 amino acids. The germline V gene has CDR1 SNHLY and CDR2 FYNNEI. Trimming cost V 6 bases and J 7 bases; bases outside gene matches: 9. The CDR3 here is CASRIGLAGAYEQYF. CDR3 nucleotide sequence: TGTGCCAGCAGAATCGGACTAGCGGGAGCGTATGAGCAGTACTTC. Supplemented by reference TRBV2 and TRBJ2-7, the full variable domain reads EPEVTQTPSHQVTQMGQEVILRCVPISNHLYFYWYRQILGQKVEFLVSFYNNEISEKSEIFDDQFSVERPDGSNFTLKIRSTKLEDSAMYFCASRIGLAGAYEQYFGPGTRLTVT.

This clonotype appeared a few times. The gene calls are TRBV4-2 and TRBJ2-6; TRBD1 agrees at 11 bases. The CDR3 contains 19 residues. The ends lost 0 bases at V and 1 base at J; junction bases unmatched: 5. Germline CDR1 and CDR2: LGHNA and YNFKEQ. In nucleotides, the CDR3 is TGTGCCAGCAGCCAAGACTGGGACAGGGGGTTTTCTGGGGCCAACGTCCTGACTTTC. The encoded protein is CASSQDWDRGFSGANVLTF.

The CDR3 here is CASAGLSSGNTIYF. CDR3 nucleotide sequence: TGTGCTAGTGCCGGGTTAAGCTCTGGAAACACCATATATTTT. The rearrangement links TRBV12-5 to TRBJ1-3; D unclear. The CDR3 is made up of 14 amino acids. V gave up 7 bases and J gave up 0 bases, with 10 bases separating them. Looked up from germline, CDR1 is LGHNT and CDR2 is FRNRAP. The whole variable domain, remainder taken from reference TRBV12-5 and TRBJ1-3, is DARVTQTPRHKVTEMGQEVTMRCQPILGHNTVFWYRQTMMQGLELLAYFRNRAPLDDSGMPKDRFSAEMPDATLATLKIQPSEPRDSAVYFCASAGLSSGNTIYFGEGSWLTVV.

This chain links TRBV3-1 with TRBJ2-3; maybe TRBD1 (5 bases). Germline lookup yields CDR1 LGHDT and CDR2 YNNKEL (reference sequence). CDR3 length equals 14 residues. V lost 5 bases, J lost 2 bases, and 11 bases lay in between. CDR3 coding DNA: TGTGCCAGCAGCAGACTTGGGGCCACAGATACGCAGTATTTT. The encoded protein is CASSRLGATDTQYF.

In regard to this clonotype: Germline and junction disagree at one end, which may indicate a read error. This rearrangement joins TRBV20-1 to TRBJ2-3; maybe TRBD2 (7 bases). CDR3 length equals 16 residues. The germline gives CDR1 DFQATT, CDR2 SNEGSKA (reference sequence). CDR3 amino acids: CCARDLVGGPTDTQYF. CDR3 DNA: TGCTGTGCTAGAGATTTGGTGGGGGGGCCAACAGATACGCAGTATTTT.

This clonotype was counted only a few times. The chain employs TRBV3-1 and TRBJ2-7; D call uncertain. CDR3 length: 14 amino acids. Between the trimmed V and J ends, which lost 1 base and 3 bases, there was a span of 10 bases. The germline V gene encodes CDR1 LGHDT and CDR2 YNNKEL (reference sequence). Here the CDR3 reads CASSQGFNNYEQYV. The CDR3 DNA sequence: TGTGCCAGCAGCCAAGGGTTTAACAACTACGAGCAGTACGTC.

CDR3: CASSYSRASNQPQHF. As DNA, the CDR3 is TGTGCCAGCAGTTACTCGCGAGCCAGCAATCAGCCCCAGCATTTT. The rearrangement links TRBV6-5 to TRBJ1-5; D gene uncertain. Germline V CDR1 and CDR2: MNHEY, SVGAGI. V was shortened by 0 bases and J by 1 base, with 7 bases between the two germline ends. The CDR3 has 15 residues.

The chain combines TRBV7-9 with TRBJ2-1; no clear D gene. V was shortened by 5 bases and J by 6 bases, with 20 bases between the two germline ends. In germline, CDR1 is SEHNR, CDR2 FQNEAQ (reference sequence). The CDR3 runs 16 residues. Written as DNA, the CDR3 is TGTGCCAGCAGCCCACACAACTCTCCTATATCCAATGAGCAGTTCTTC. It yields the protein CASSPHNSPISNEQFF.

This chain joins TRBV3-1 and TRBJ2-3; 7 positions match TRBD2. The CDR3 sequence is 15 residues long. Germline lookup yields CDR1 LGHDT and CDR2 YNNKEL (reference sequence). Trimming took 4 bases from V and 5 from J; bases not matched to a gene: 9. The DNA for the CDR3 is TGTGCCAGCAGCCCGTCGGGGACTACCCTAGATACGCAGTATTTT. Translation: CASSPSGTTLDTQYF.

This clonotype was observed a handful of times. The chain joins TRBV6-5 to TRBJ1-2; D might be TRBD1 (5 bases). The CDR3 contains 14 residues. V lost 0 bases and J 4 bases, leaving 9 bases between the germline ends. Germline-derived CDR1 and CDR2 are MNHEY and SVGAGI. CDR3 in DNA: TGTGCCAGCAGTTACTCTTCCAGGGTCTATGGCTACACCTTC. This translates into CASSYSSRVYGYTF.

The rearrangement uses TRBV28 and TRBJ2-2; D uncertain. Germline V lookup: CDR1 MDHEN, CDR2 SYDVKM. Trimming pared 10 bases from V and 2 bases from J, leaving 11 bases between. The CDR3 is 13 amino acids. The CDR3 DNA sequence: TGTGCCACCCCCCGTGGAAACACCGGGGAGCTGTTTTTT. Its translation is CATPRGNTGELFF.

This clonotype was observed a handful of times. The chain has TRBV6-1 and TRBJ2-7, with a possible D match to TRBD2 (6 bases). V was trimmed by 5 bases and J by 0 bases, leaving 14 bases between them. Looked up from germline, CDR1 is MNHNS and CDR2 is SASEGT. The CDR3 runs 15 residues. The CDR3 reads CASSNGGMFSYEQYF. The CDR3 bases are TGTGCCAGCAGTAATGGGGGGATGTTCTCCTACGAGCAGTACTTC.

The CDR3 region is CASSYGAKNIQYF. CDR3 sequence (DNA): TGTGCCAGCAGTTATGGAGCCAAAAACATTCAGTACTTC. The V call is TRBV12-3 or TRBV12-4, the J call TRBJ2-4; D gene ambiguous. The CDR3 sequence is 13 residues long. V was shortened by 4 bases and J by 0 bases, with 4 bases between the two germline ends.

This clonotype turned up a few times. The junction departs from germline at one end; a sequencing error may be responsible. This chain connects TRBV3-1 to TRBJ2-1; D call uncertain. Germline-derived CDR1 and CDR2 are LGHDT and YNNKEL (reference sequence). This CDR3 spans 11 amino acids. The CDR3 reads CASSQGRVRYF. CDR3 coding DNA: TGTGCCAGCAGCCAAGGTCGGGTGCGCTACTTC.